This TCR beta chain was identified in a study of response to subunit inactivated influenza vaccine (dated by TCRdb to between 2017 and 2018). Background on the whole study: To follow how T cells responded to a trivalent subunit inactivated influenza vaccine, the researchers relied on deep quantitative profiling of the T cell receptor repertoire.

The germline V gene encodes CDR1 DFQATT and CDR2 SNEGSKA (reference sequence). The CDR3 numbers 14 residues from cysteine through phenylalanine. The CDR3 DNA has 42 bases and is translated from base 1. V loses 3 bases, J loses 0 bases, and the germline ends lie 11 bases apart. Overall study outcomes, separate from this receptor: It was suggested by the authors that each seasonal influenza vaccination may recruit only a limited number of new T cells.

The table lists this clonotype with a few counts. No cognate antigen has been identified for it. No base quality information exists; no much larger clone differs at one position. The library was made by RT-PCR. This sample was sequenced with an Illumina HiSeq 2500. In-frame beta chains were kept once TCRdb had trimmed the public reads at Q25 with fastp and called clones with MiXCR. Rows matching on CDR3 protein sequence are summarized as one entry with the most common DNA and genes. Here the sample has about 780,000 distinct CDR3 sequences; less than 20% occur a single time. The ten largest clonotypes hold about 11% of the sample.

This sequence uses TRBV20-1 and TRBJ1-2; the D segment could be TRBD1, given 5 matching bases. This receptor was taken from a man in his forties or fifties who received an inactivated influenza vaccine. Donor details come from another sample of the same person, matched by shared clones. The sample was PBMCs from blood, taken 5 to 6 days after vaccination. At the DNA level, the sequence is TGCAGTGCTAGTGGGCTGGGGCCTAACTATGGCTACACCTTC. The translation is CSASGLGPNYGYTF.